A selection of T cell receptor beta chains follows, all from one sample in a study of identical twins. MiXCR was run by TCRdb on the 5' RACE reads, yielding one entry per CDR3 protein. The sample lists under 250,000 distinct CDR3 sequences, approximately 7.3% occurring once. These records were also assigned to another study, of yellow fever vaccine responses in identical twins.

Sequencing was performed on CD8+ T cells sorted from blood. Receptors were obtained from a woman between 18 and 29 years old in good health. Each CDR3 is given with its conserved first and last residue. The D gene is left open where the match is weak. Some rows mark clone size as missing; the rest say once, few, many or name a class of expanded clone.

J gene | clone size | D gene | V gene | CDR3 protein | CDR3 DNA
TRBJ1-5 | many | . | TRBV12-3/TRBV12-4 | CASSLRARNQPQHF | TGTGCCAGCAGTTTAAGGGCCCGTAATCAGCCCCAGCATTTT
TRBJ2-7 | many | . | TRBV12-3/TRBV12-4 | CASSFGGSYEQYF | TGTGCCAGCAGTTTCGGCGGTTCTTACGAGCAGTACTTC
TRBJ2-1 | many | . | TRBV3-1 | CASSQEWPFYNEQFF | TGTGCCAGCAGCCAAGAGTGGCCATTCTACAATGAGCAGTTCTTC
TRBJ2-1 | . | TRBD2 | TRBV5-6 | CASSLQLAGEGEQFF | TGTGCCAGCAGCCTACAACTAGCGGGAGAAGGTGAGCAGTTCTTC
TRBJ1-1 | . | TRBD1 | TRBV4-1 | CASSPSWTGEAFF | TGCGCCAGCAGCCCTTCGTGGACAGGCGAAGCTTTCTTT
TRBJ1-5 | many | . | TRBV10-3 | CAISVTGPQSQPQHF | TGTGCCATCAGTGTGACCGGACCCCAGAGCCAGCCCCAGCATTTT
TRBJ1-3 | few | TRBD1 | TRBV28 | CASSTVWGTATKSSGNTIYF | TGTGCCAGCAGCACGGTCTGGGGGACAGCGACCAAGTCCTCTGGAAACACCATATATTTT
TRBJ1-2 | . | . | TRBV5-1 | CASSLSRSNYGYTF | TGCGCCAGCAGCTTGTCGCGGAGTAACTATGGCTACACCTTC
TRBJ2-7 | many | TRBD1 | TRBV28 | CASTLGTGTGEQYF | TGTGCCAGCACCCTCGGGACAGGGACGGGGGAGCAGTACTTC
TRBJ2-7 | . | . | TRBV20-1 | CSARWDYEQYF | TGCAGTGCTAGATGGGACTACGAGCAGTACTTC
TRBJ1-1 | many | TRBD1 | TRBV4-1 | CASRPGTGGQSTEAFF | TGCGCCAGCAGACCCGGGACAGGGGGCCAGAGCACTGAAGCTTTCTTT
TRBJ2-1 | many | . | TRBV4-1 | CASTPTPRVSDEQFF | TGCGCCAGCACCCCGACTCCTAGGGTCTCGGATGAGCAGTTCTTC
TRBJ1-4 | many | . | TRBV9 | CASSGEKLFF | TGTGCCAGCAGCGGAGAAAAACTGTTTTTT
TRBJ2-6 | . | TRBD1 | TRBV28 | CASSFQGASSGANVLTF | TGTGCCAGCAGTTTCCAGGGGGCTTCGTCTGGGGCCAACGTCCTGACTTTC
TRBJ1-3 | many | . | TRBV11-2 | CASSPSLGGNTIYF | TGTGCCAGCAGCCCGAGCCTGGGAGGAAACACCATATATTTT
TRBJ2-3 | many | . | TRBV5-1 | CASSLTSGGSTDTQYF | TGCGCCAGCAGCTTGACCTCGGGGGGCTCCACAGATACGCAGTATTTT
TRBJ2-1 | . | . | TRBV3-1 | CASSTDREQFF | TGTGCCAGCAGTACCGATAGAGAGCAGTTCTTC
TRBJ2-7 | . | TRBD1 | TRBV7-6 | CASGQGDEQYF | TGTGCCAGCGGGCAGGGGGACGAGCAGTACTTC
TRBJ2-1 | many | . | TRBV6-5 | CASSYSLDWRMVNEQFF | TGTGCCAGCAGTTACTCTTTGGACTGGAGAATGGTTAATGAGCAGTTCTTC
TRBJ2-7 | few | . | TRBV7-9 | CASTESGYEQYF | TGTGCCAGCACTGAATCCGGGTACGAGCAGTACTTC
TRBJ2-1 | few | TRBD2 | TRBV7-9 | CASSFNGRTQTFF | TGTGCCAGCAGCTTTAACGGGAGGACCCAAACGTTCTTC
TRBJ2-3 | many | TRBD2 | TRBV13 | CATELAGDFTDTQYF | TGTGCCACCGAACTAGCGGGAGATTTCACAGATACGCAGTATTTT
TRBJ1-1 | many | . | TRBV3-1 | CASSQFGFSNTEAFF | TGTGCCAGCAGCCAGTTTGGCTTCTCGAACACTGAAGCTTTCTTT
TRBJ1-2 | . | . | TRBV4-1 | CASSQGTGSYGYTF | TGCGCCAGCAGCCAAGGGACCGGTTCCTATGGCTACACCTTC
TRBJ2-5 | many | . | TRBV10-3 | CAISEEGWETQYF | TGTGCCATCAGTGAGGAGGGATGGGAGACCCAGTACTTC
TRBJ2-7 | few | . | TRBV5-8 | CASRSTSRAHEQYF | TGTGCCAGCAGATCGACATCGAGGGCCCACGAGCAGTACTTC
TRBJ2-2 | many | . | TRBV5-1 | CASSSIRDTSFLNTGELFF | TGCGCCAGCAGCTCAATCCGGGACACCTCGTTTCTGAACACCGGGGAGCTGTTTTTT
TRBJ2-1 | few | . | TRBV13 | CASSHQGGGLPHEQFF | TGTGCCAGCAGCCATCAAGGCGGGGGCTTACCCCATGAGCAGTTCTTC
TRBJ2-2 | many | . | TRBV27 | CASRGDVSNTGELFF | TGTGCCAGCAGGGGGGACGTATCGAACACCGGGGAGCTGTTTTTT
TRBJ2-7 | few | . | TRBV7-8 | CASSPEGAPTYEQYF | TGTGCCAGCAGCCCCGAAGGTGCGCCTACCTACGAGCAGTACTTC
TRBJ2-1 | . | . | TRBV24-1 | CATSEAWNEQFF | TGTGCCACCAGTGAAGCGTGGAATGAGCAGTTCTTC
TRBJ2-1 | . | . | TRBV12-3/TRBV12-4 | CASSLPGTPNRNEQFF | TGTGCCAGCAGCCTCCCCGGGACTCCGAACAGGAATGAGCAGTTCTTC
TRBJ2-1 | many | . | TRBV7-7 | CALISYNEQFF | TGTGCCTTAATCTCCTACAATGAGCAGTTCTTC
TRBJ2-5 | few | TRBD2 | TRBV11-2 | CASSLIGLAGNQETQYF | TGTGCCAGCAGCTTAATAGGACTAGCGGGTAACCAAGAGACCCAGTACTTC
TRBJ2-1 | few | TRBD2 | TRBV12-3/TRBV12-4 | CASSFELAGANEQFF | TGTGCCAGCAGTTTTGAGCTAGCGGGAGCCAATGAGCAGTTCTTC
TRBJ2-1 | many | . | TRBV11-2 | CASSLGRDEQFF | TGTGCCAGCAGCTTAGGTAGGGATGAGCAGTTCTTC
TRBJ2-1 | . | . | TRBV27 | CASSLWTASSNEQFF | TGTGCCAGCAGTTTATGGACAGCCAGTAGCAATGAGCAGTTCTTC
TRBJ2-5 | many | . | TRBV28 | CASSFLRVQETQYF | TGTGCCAGCAGTTTCCTGAGGGTCCAAGAGACCCAGTACTTC
TRBJ2-1 | few | TRBD2 | TRBV7-9 | CASSPHPFAGDGEQFF | TGTGCCAGCAGCCCCCACCCCTTTGCGGGAGACGGTGAGCAGTTCTTC
TRBJ2-5 | . | TRBD1 | TRBV10-3 | CAISESGPLGQGATETQYF | TGTGCCATCAGTGAATCTGGGCCCCTGGGACAGGGGGCCACGGAGACCCAGTACTTC
TRBJ1-2 | many | TRBD1 | TRBV20-1 | CSARDKWPGTGTIYGYTF | TGCAGTGCTAGAGATAAGTGGCCCGGGACAGGGACGATCTATGGCTACACCTTC
TRBJ1-6 | medium-sized | . | TRBV4-1 | CASSRLGNSPLHF | TGCGCCAGCAGCCGATTGGGGAATTCACCCCTCCACTTT
TRBJ2-4 | many | TRBD1 | TRBV7-3 | CASSPTGEGTKNIQYF | TGTGCCAGCAGCCCGACAGGGGAAGGTACCAAAAACATTCAGTACTTC
TRBJ2-3 | many | . | TRBV12-3/TRBV12-4 | CASSLGTDSTDTQYF | TGTGCCAGCAGTTTAGGGACAGACAGCACAGATACGCAGTATTTT
TRBJ1-4 | few | TRBD1 | TRBV4-1 | CASSQDPLGQANEKLFF | TGCGCCAGCAGCCAAGATCCCTTAGGACAGGCAAATGAAAAACTGTTTTTT
TRBJ2-1 | many | . | TRBV5-5 | CASSEDSLYNEQFF | TGTGCCAGCAGCGAGGACAGTCTCTACAATGAGCAGTTCTTC
TRBJ2-3 | few | TRBD2 | TRBV11-2 | CASERGSTDTQYF | TGTGCCAGCGAGCGGGGTTCCACAGATACGCAGTATTTT
TRBJ2-7 | many | TRBD1 | TRBV3-1 | CASSQFGQGRSYEQYF | TGTGCCAGCAGCCAATTCGGACAGGGTCGCTCCTACGAGCAGTACTTC
TRBJ2-5 | few | . | TRBV10-3 | CAHSWDQETQYF | TGTGCCCACAGTTGGGACCAAGAGACCCAGTACTTC
TRBJ2-2 | few | . | TRBV21-1 | CASSKSGTGRKIANTGELFF | TGTGCCAGCAGCAAAAGTGGGACAGGGAGGAAGATCGCGAACACCGGGGAGCTGTTTTTT
TRBJ2-7 | many | . | TRBV28 | CASSLGWGPYEQYF | TGTGCCAGCAGTTTGGGGTGGGGACCCTACGAGCAGTACTTC